The rows below give T cell receptor beta chains drawn from one sample of a study of shared clonotypes between healthy human individuals. Generated by immunoSEQ multiplex PCR, the TCRdb table keeps only in-frame clones and is missing some. The sample contains 400,000 to 500,000 clones, around 80% of which appear only once. The sequencing input was PBMCs. Every receptor here comes from a woman in her 40s in good health. Some clones in this sample may be carry-over from other donors' samples. Both conserved end residues are part of each CDR3. D genes are given only for firm matches. Rows give clone size only sometimes, using once, few, many, or a class for an expanded clone.

clone_size	j_call	v_call	d_call	cdr3_aa	cdr3_nt
.	TRBJ2-3	TRBV6-4	TRBD2	CASSLTSGSTDTQYF	TGTGCCAGCAGTCTCACTAGCGGAAGCACAGATACGCAGTATTTT
once	TRBJ2-7	TRBV7-3	.	CASSLSGSTYEQYF	TGTGCCAGCAGCTTAAGTGGCAGTACCTACGAGCAGTACTTC
.	TRBJ2-7	TRBV28	TRBD1	CASRAGGANEQYF	TGTGCCAGCAGGGCAGGGGGCGCAAACGAGCAGTACTTC
.	TRBJ2-3	TRBV10-3	.	CAISEEGSPTDTQYF	TGTGCCATCAGTGAGGAGGGGTCACCCACAGATACGCAGTATTTT
few	TRBJ2-7	TRBV6-5	.	CASSYSPYEQYF	TGTGCCAGCAGTTATTCGCCGTACGAGCAGTACTTC
once	TRBJ2-3	TRBV10-2	.	CASSEWSDTQYF	TGCGCCAGCAGTGAGTGGTCAGATACGCAGTATTTT
.	TRBJ1-4	TRBV30	.	CAWSHSARGNEKLFF	TGTGCCTGGAGCCATTCTGCCCGGGGGAATGAAAAACTGTTTTTT
.	TRBJ2-5	TRBV7-2	.	CASSLGAGTQETQYF	TGTGCCAGCAGCTTAGGGGCCGGGACCCAAGAGACCCAGTACTTC
few	TRBJ2-7	TRBV6-1	.	CASSETQGIRYEQYF	TGTGCCAGCAGTGAGACGCAGGGGATCAGGTACGAGCAGTACTTC
.	TRBJ2-1	TRBV4-1	TRBD1	CASSPTGVYNEQFF	TGCGCCAGCAGCCCGACAGGGGTCTACAATGAGCAGTTCTTC
.	TRBJ2-7	TRBV11-3	.	CASIRWCGNYEQYF	TGTGCCAGCATCCGTTGGTGTGGGAACTACGAGCAGTACTTC
.	TRBJ2-7	TRBV28	TRBD2	CASSLYRGSGSYEQYF	TGTGCCAGCAGTTTATATCGGGGGAGCGGGAGCTACGAGCAGTACTTC
.	TRBJ2-7	TRBV6-6	TRBD2	CASRDTSGAPYEQYF	TGTGCCAGCAGGGACACTAGCGGGGCCCCCTACGAGCAGTACTTC
once	TRBJ2-5	TRBV7-2	TRBD2	CASSPGLAGGQETQYF	TGTGCCAGCAGCCCCGGACTAGCGGGAGGCCAAGAGACCCAGTACTTC
.	TRBJ1-5	TRBV4-1	.	CASSPIGGPFEPQHF	TGCGCCAGCAGCCCGATCGGCGGGCCTTTCGAGCCCCAGCATTTT
.	TRBJ2-1	TRBV7-9	TRBD2	CASSERGSGMGGHDEQFF	TGTGCCAGCAGCGAAAGGGGTAGCGGGATGGGGGGCCATGATGAGCAGTTCTTC
.	TRBJ1-2	TRBV28	TRBD1	CASSSTTGGRGYTF	TGTGCCAGCAGCTCAACTACAGGGGGCAGGGGCTACACCTTC
.	TRBJ2-1	TRBV30	TRBD1	CAWHPGTANEQFF	TGTGCCTGGCACCCTGGGACAGCCAATGAGCAGTTCTTC
few	TRBJ1-1	TRBV28	.	CASFAWGYAEAEAFF	TGTGCCAGCTTCGCCTGGGGATACGCGGAGGCTGAAGCTTTCTTT
.	TRBJ2-5	TRBV7-3	.	CASSLGAGEETQYF	TGTGCCAGCAGCTTAGGGGCAGGGGAAGAGACCCAGTACTTC
.	TRBJ1-1	TRBV7-9	.	CASSGGGNKNTEAFF	TGTGCCAGCAGCGGAGGGGGGAATAAGAACACTGAAGCTTTCTTT
.	TRBJ2-3	TRBV2	.	CASSSSTPDTQYF	TGTGCCAGCAGCTCCTCAACGCCAGATACGCAGTATTTT
.	TRBJ1-1	TRBV6-5	.	CASSPGHRDTEAFF	TGTGCCAGCAGTCCGGGACATCGGGACACTGAAGCTTTCTTT
.	TRBJ2-3	TRBV18	.	CASSSRDTQYF	TGTGCCAGCTCAAGCCGGGATACGCAGTATTTT
.	TRBJ1-5	TRBV29-1	TRBD1	CSVGQGLGQPQHF	TGCAGCGTCGGACAGGGGTTGGGTCAGCCCCAGCATTTT
.	TRBJ2-7	TRBV27	TRBD1	CASSHRDSFYEQYF	TGTGCCAGCAGTCACCGGGACAGCTTCTACGAGCAGTACTTC
.	TRBJ1-3	TRBV28	.	CASQSSGNTIYF	TGTGCCAGCCAAAGCTCTGGAAACACCATATATTTT
.	TRBJ1-1	TRBV28	.	CASSLWLSNQGGAFF	TGTGCCAGCAGTTTATGGCTAAGTAATCAGGGCGGGGCTTTCTTT
.	TRBJ1-2	TRBV19	.	CASSRTAHYGYTF	TGTGCCAGTAGTCGGACGGCACACTATGGCTACACCTTC
once	TRBJ2-3	TRBV9	.	CASGRGVSTDTQYF	TGTGCCAGCGGTAGGGGGGTGAGCACAGATACGCAGTATTTT
.	TRBJ1-1	TRBV15	.	CATSSGLRGSSNTEAFF	TGTGCCACCAGCAGTGGCCTGCGGGGGTCGTCAAACACTGAAGCTTTCTTT
.	TRBJ1-4	TRBV10-2	.	CASSETLGRETTNEKLFF	TGCGCCAGCAGTGAGACTCTCGGACGGGAGACAACTAATGAAAAACTGTTTTTT
.	TRBJ2-5	TRBV30	TRBD1	CAWSRGQGGFAETQYF	TGTGCCTGGAGCCGAGGACAGGGAGGCTTCGCGGAGACCCAGTACTTC
.	TRBJ1-1	TRBV7-9	TRBD1	CASSLRTGGRSTEAFF	TGTGCCAGCAGCTTAAGGACAGGGGGCCGGAGCACTGAAGCTTTCTTT
.	TRBJ1-3	TRBV19	.	CASSMGDSGNTIYF	TGTGCCAGTAGTATGGGGGACTCTGGAAACACCATATATTTT
.	TRBJ2-5	TRBV5-5	.	CASSTTGRETQYF	TGTGCCAGCAGCACGACAGGGAGGGAGACCCAGTACTTC
.	TRBJ1-5	TRBV5-1	.	CASSLGTDSNQPQHF	TGCGCCAGCAGCTTGGGGACAGATAGCAATCAGCCCCAGCATTTT
.	TRBJ2-1	TRBV10-3	.	CAIRGRTGGSYNEQFF	TGTGCCATCAGAGGGAGGACCGGGGGCTCCTACAATGAGCAGTTCTTC
few	TRBJ2-6	TRBV4-3	.	CASSPTRAGSGANVLTF	TGCGCCAGCAGCCCCACCCGAGCGGGCTCTGGGGCCAACGTCCTGACTTTC
.	TRBJ2-2	TRBV7-2	.	CASSLAVGELFF	TGTGCCAGCAGCTTAGCTGTGGGGGAGCTGTTTTTT
.	TRBJ1-1	TRBV14	TRBD1	CASSQYRGGTEAFF	TGTGCCAGCAGCCAGTACAGGGGCGGCACTGAAGCTTTCTTT
.	TRBJ1-1	TRBV28	.	CASSLMGNTEAFF	TGTGCCAGCAGTTTGATGGGGAACACTGAAGCTTTCTTT
few	TRBJ1-1	TRBV5-1	TRBD1	CASSPGQGSTEAFF	TGCGCCAGCAGCCCAGGACAGGGAAGCACTGAAGCTTTCTTT
.	TRBJ2-5	TRBV18	.	CASSPDRGGETQYF	TGTGCCAGCTCACCAGACAGGGGAGGGGAGACCCAGTACTTC
.	TRBJ1-2	TRBV28	.	CASSFVRSLLGYTF	TGTGCCAGCAGTTTTGTGAGGTCCCTCTTGGGCTACACCTTC
.	TRBJ1-4	TRBV5-4	.	CASSYDSNEKLFF	TGTGCCAGCAGCTATGACAGTAATGAAAAACTGTTTTTT
.	TRBJ2-7	TRBV28	.	CASSLPHQQYEQYF	TGTGCCAGCAGCCTGCCTCACCAACAGTACGAGCAGTACTTC
.	TRBJ2-3	TRBV2	TRBD1	CASSRDSTTDTQYF	TGTGCCAGCAGCCGGGACAGTACCACAGATACGCAGTATTTT
.	TRBJ2-2	TRBV11-3	.	CASSYYTGELFF	TGTGCCAGCAGCTACTACACCGGGGAGCTGTTTTTT
.	TRBJ1-2	TRBV29-1	.	CSYHGQPNYGYTF	TGCAGCTACCACGGACAGCCAAACTATGGCTACACCTTC
.	TRBJ1-1	TRBV5-1	TRBD1	CASRKGQDTEAFF	TGCGCCAGCAGGAAGGGACAGGACACTGAAGCTTTCTTT